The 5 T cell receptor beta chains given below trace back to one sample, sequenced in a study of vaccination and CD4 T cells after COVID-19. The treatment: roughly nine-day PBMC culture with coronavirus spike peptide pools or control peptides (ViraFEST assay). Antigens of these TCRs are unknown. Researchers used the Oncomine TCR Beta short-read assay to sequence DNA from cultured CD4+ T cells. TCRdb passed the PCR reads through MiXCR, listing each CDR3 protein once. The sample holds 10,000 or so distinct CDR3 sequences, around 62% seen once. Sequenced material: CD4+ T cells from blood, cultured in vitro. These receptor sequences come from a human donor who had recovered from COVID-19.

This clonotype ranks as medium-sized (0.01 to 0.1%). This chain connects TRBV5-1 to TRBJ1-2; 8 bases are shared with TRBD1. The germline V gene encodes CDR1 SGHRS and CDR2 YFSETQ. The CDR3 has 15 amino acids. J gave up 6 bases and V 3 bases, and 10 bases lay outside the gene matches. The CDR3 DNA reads TGCGCCAGCAGCTCGGGACAGGTTGAGGGTCATGGCTACACCTTC. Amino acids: CASSSGQVEGHGYTF.

The CDR3 here is CASSPGGTVETQYF. The CDR3 nucleotides read TGTGCCAGCAGCCCAGGCGGGACGGTAGAGACCCAGTACTTC. This chain links TRBV7-2 with TRBJ2-5; D is perhaps TRBD2 (6 bases). CDR1 and CDR2 (germline): SGHTA, FQGNSA. This CDR3 contains 14 residues. V lost 5 bases to trimming and J lost 4 bases, with 14 bases between them.

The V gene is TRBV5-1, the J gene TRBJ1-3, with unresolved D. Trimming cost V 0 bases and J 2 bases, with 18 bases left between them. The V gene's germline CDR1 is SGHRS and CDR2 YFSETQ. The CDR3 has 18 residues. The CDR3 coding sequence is TGCGCCAGCAGCTTGGTACCACCGTCGAGGGTCACTGGAAACACCATATATTTT. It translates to CASSLVPPSRVTGNTIYF. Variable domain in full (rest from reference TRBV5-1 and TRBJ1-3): KAGVTQTPRYLIKTRGQQVTLSCSPISGHRSVSWYQQTPGQGLQFLFEYFSETQRNKGNFPGRFSGRQFSNSRSEMNVSTLELGDSALYLCASSLVPPSRVTGNTIYFGEGSWLTVV.

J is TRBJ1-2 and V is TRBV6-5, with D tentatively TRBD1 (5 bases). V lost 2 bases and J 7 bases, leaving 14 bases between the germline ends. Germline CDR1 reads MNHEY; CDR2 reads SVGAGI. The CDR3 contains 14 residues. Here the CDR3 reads CASSYGRALGGYTF. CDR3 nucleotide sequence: TGTGCCAGCAGTTACGGCAGGGCCCTCGGTGGCTACACCTTC.

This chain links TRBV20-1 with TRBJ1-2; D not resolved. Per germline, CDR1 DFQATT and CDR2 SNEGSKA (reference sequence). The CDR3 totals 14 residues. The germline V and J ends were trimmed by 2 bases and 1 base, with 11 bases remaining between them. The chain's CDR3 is CSARSTDHNYGYTF. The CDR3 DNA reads TGCAGTGCTAGAAGTACAGATCATAACTATGGCTACACCTTC.